This T cell receptor beta chain is from a study of cytomegalovirus exposure and HLA in healthy donors. Study results and caveats: V- and J-gene trimming of TCR beta was linked (in a later analysis) to a missense DCLRE1C variant. Indistinguishable V segments such as TRBV6-2 and TRBV6-3 were excluded. In an earlier analysis, in some 540 donors, most V segments appeared productive either ~90% or ~30% of the time.

CDR1 and CDR2 from the germline V gene are SGHDT and YYEEEE. After removal of 0 bases from V and 3 bases from J, the junction contained 8 bases not matched to a gene. The CDR3 length is 17 residues. The PCR contained 60 Vbeta and 13 Jbeta primers. This table comes from immunoSEQ multiplex PCR, and its TCRdb copy is limited to in-frame clones, with some not included. The repertoire has 85,000 to 100,000 clones, around 73% of them found once; the top ten carry under 0.8%. Turning to this clone: The target antigen is unknown.

The source is a woman aged 60-75 years in good health and CMV-seronegative. The sample consisted of PBMCs. The chain recombines TRBV5-6 with TRBJ2-3; 9 nucleotides match TRBD2. CDR3 sequence (DNA): TGTGCCAGCAGCTTGGTTGGGCGGGAGGGCCTTACAGATACGCAGTATTTT. This encodes CASSLVGREGLTDTQYF.